This is a list of T cell receptor beta chains from one sample in a study of blood T cell repertoires in COVID-19. Assay: immunoSEQ multiplex PCR; the TCRdb copy retains only in-frame clones and omits some. The sample shows about 360,000 clones, about 89% of them seen only once. Sequenced material: PBMCs or T cells enriched from blood (not recorded which). These receptors were obtained from a man between 40 and 49 years old in a cohort exposed to, infected with or recovered from COVID-19 (not recorded which). CDR3s include the opening cysteine and the closing phenylalanine or tryptophan. A D gene is named only where the DNA matches it firmly. Some rows have no size entry. The others give once, few or many, or a class for an expanded clone.

clone_size,d_call,v_call,j_call,cdr3_aa,cdr3_nt
-,-,TRBV7-9,TRBJ1-2,CASDRLFYGYTF,TGTGCCAGCGACAGGCTGTTCTATGGCTACACCTTC
-,-,TRBV6-5,TRBJ2-7,CATRKSGRTYEQYF,TGTGCCACCCGGAAGTCGGGTCGCACCTACGAGCAGTACTTC
-,TRBD1,TRBV10-3,TRBJ1-4,CAISATGAGEKLFF,TGTGCCATCAGTGCGACAGGGGCGGGGGAAAAACTGTTTTTT
-,-,TRBV29-1,TRBJ1-1,CSVEWPEKGTEAFF,TGCAGCGTTGAATGGCCAGAAAAGGGGACTGAAGCTTTCTTT
-,-,TRBV19,TRBJ1-1,CASSILGSQAKAFF,TGTGCCAGTAGTATTCTGGGCTCCCAAGCAAAAGCTTTCTTT
-,-,TRBV27,TRBJ1-4,CASRFFGEDEKLFF,TGTGCCAGCAGATTTTTCGGGGAGGATGAAAAACTGTTTTTT
once,TRBD1,TRBV30,TRBJ2-5,CAWSGQGGETQYF,TGTGCCTGGAGTGGACAGGGCGGGGAGACCCAGTACTTC
-,-,TRBV6-5,TRBJ1-3,CASSLDTSSSGNTIYF,TGTGCCAGCAGTTTGGACACTTCCTCCTCTGGAAACACCATATATTTT
-,TRBD1,TRBV28,TRBJ1-5,CASSGTDQPQHF,TGTGCCAGCAGTGGGACAGATCAGCCCCAGCATTTT
once,TRBD2,TRBV6-5,TRBJ2-2,CASSRRPSGTGELFF,TGTGCCAGCAGCCGGCGCCCTAGCGGCACCGGGGAGCTGTTTTTT
-,-,TRBV7-3,TRBJ2-3,CASSRLEVDTQYF,TGTGCCAGCAGCAGACTAGAGGTAGATACGCAGTATTTT